The clone carrying this TCR beta chain was picked up many times. Its antigen is still unknown. The data derive from a study of T cells after yellow fever vaccination. Whole-study context: Low-cell-number fractions were prepared with SMART-Seq v4 Ultra Low Input.

MiXCR, applied by TCRdb to the 5' RACE reads, yields one record per CDR3 protein. The sample carries tens of thousands of distinct CDR3 sequences, approximately 7.3% recorded once. Study-level results: Most primary-vaccination clones recurred post-booster (approximately 95% CD4, over 70% CD8). The secondary response was weaker but peaked faster, day 5 versus 15. The study noted that FACS-sorted repertoires could contain abundant clonotypes contaminating from the bulk population.

Germline values: CDR1 SNHLY, CDR2 FYNNEI. CDR3 length: 17 amino acids. J gave up 0 bases and V 3 bases, and 6 bases lay outside the gene matches. This clonotype originated in a man between 18 and 35 years old who received the YFV17D yellow fever vaccine. This rearrangement joins TRBV2 to TRBJ2-3, with 10 bases matching TRBD1. The sequenced sample was CD8+ T cells sorted from PBMCs, obtained 9 to 10 days after the first yellow fever vaccination. CDR3 in DNA: TGTGCCAGCAGTGAGGGACAGGGGATCTCTAGCACAGATACGCAGTATTTT. It specifies CASSEGQGISSTDTQYF. Full variable domain (outside the CDR3, taken from reference TRBV2 and TRBJ2-3): EPEVTQTPSHQVTQMGQEVILRCVPISNHLYFYWYRQILGQKVEFLVSFYNNEISEKSEIFDDQFSVERPDGSNFTLKIRSTKLEDSAMYFCASSEGQGISSTDTQYFGPGTRLTVL.